The 5 T cell receptor beta chains given below trace back to one sample, sequenced in a study of blood T cell repertoires in COVID-19. The protocol was immunoSEQ multiplex PCR, while the TCRdb copy is restricted to in-frame clones and leaves out a portion. Altogether 200,000 to 250,000 clones are present, about 87% being singletons, with the ten largest covering under 13%. Material for sequencing was PBMCs or T cells enriched from blood (not recorded which). These receptors were taken from a young man with acute COVID-19.

The chain couples TRBV27 to TRBJ2-1; TRBD2 aligns across 11 bases. V shed 6 bases, J shed 7 bases, and the junction held 5 bases outside the gene matches. Germline values: CDR1 MNHEY, CDR2 SMNVEV (reference sequence). This CDR3 region has 14 residues. DNA of the CDR3: TGTGCCAGCAGCATCGGGACTAGCGGAAATGAGCAGTTCTTC. It is translated as CASSIGTSGNEQFF.

This clone was detected only a few times. The chain is built from TRBV28 and TRBJ2-7; tentative D call: TRBD1 (6 bases). V lost 4 bases and J lost 4, with 14 bases in between. Per germline, CDR1 MDHEN and CDR2 SYDVKM. The CDR3 spans 14 residues. The CDR3 here is CASSSWTGQYEQYF. The CDR3 coding sequence is TGTGCCAGCAGTTCGTGGACGGGACAATACGAGCAGTACTTC.

This rearrangement joins TRBV5-5 to TRBJ1-1; the D is unclear. V was shortened by 7 bases and J by 3 bases, with 13 bases between the two germline ends. The CDR3 runs to 13 residues. Germline loops: CDR1 SGHKS, CDR2 YYEKEE (reference sequence). Written as DNA, the CDR3 is TGTGCCAGCCACAAAAGAGCGGACACTGAAGCTTTCTTT. Translated, it gives CASHKRADTEAFF.

This rearrangement joins TRBV6-5 to TRBJ1-1; D is uncertain. The ends were cut back, 8 bases at V and 4 bases at J, with 17 bases in the middle. Germline V gene sequence: CDR1 MNHEY, CDR2 SVGAGI. This CDR3 region has 14 residues. CDR3 sequence: CASATRVSPTEAFF. The CDR3 nucleotides are TGTGCCAGCGCAACGCGGGTATCGCCCACTGAAGCTTTCTTT.

J is TRBJ2-7 and V is TRBV5-6; 8 bases are a match to TRBD1. The CDR3 totals 12 residues. After removal of 4 bases from V and 5 bases from J, the junction contained 2 bases not matched to a gene. Germline CDR1 reads SGHDT; CDR2 reads YYEEEE. The CDR3 protein is CASSQGANEQYF. In DNA form, the CDR3 reads TGTGCCAGCAGCCAGGGGGCGAACGAGCAGTACTTC.